This passage covers 32 T cell receptor beta chains from one sample sequenced in a study of T-cell memory formation after mild COVID-19. One entry per CDR3 protein results from TCRdb running MiXCR on the 5' RACE reads. Of around 82,000 distinct CDR3 sequences in the sample, 9.5% to 15% were seen once. The specimen was PBMCs or a T cell subset sorted from them (not recorded which). The receptors were gathered from a man in his late teens or twenties who had mild COVID-19 (a few samples of this study predate the infection). Cell type and time point are not known.

This clonotype has a handful of counts. This chain uses TRBV27 with TRBJ2-3; D not certain. V lost 6 bases to trimming and J lost 6 bases, with 10 bases between them. The CDR3 contains 12 residues. Germline CDR1 MNHEY, CDR2 SMNVEV (reference sequence). The CDR3 here is CASSLPADTQYF. CDR3 coding DNA: TGTGCCAGCAGCCTCCCAGCGGATACGCAGTATTTT.

This chain joins TRBV9 and TRBJ2-7, with D possibly being TRBD1 (6 bases). Germline CDR1 is SGDLS and CDR2 is YYNGEE. This CDR3 comprises 14 residues. V lost 2 bases, J lost 6 bases, and 15 bases lay in between. The CDR3 here is CASSVTWKQGEQYF. CDR3 bases: TGTGCCAGCAGCGTGACATGGAAACAGGGCGAGCAGTACTTC.

A few counts support this clonotype. The rearrangement uses TRBV12-3 or TRBV12-4 and TRBJ1-1, with D perhaps TRBD1 (6 bases). This CDR3 spans 14 amino acids. Trimming left V 6 bases short and J 2 bases short, with 13 bases between. The CDR3 DNA sequence: TGTGCCAGCAGCCTGGGACAAATCAACACTGAAGCTTTCTTT. It specifies CASSLGQINTEAFF.

This chain links TRBV4-3 with TRBJ1-2, with D perhaps matching TRBD1 (5 bases). Looked up from germline, CDR1 is LGHNA and CDR2 is YSLEER. Between the trimmed V and J ends, which lost 0 bases and 3 bases, there was a span of 17 bases. The CDR3 spans 17 residues. The CDR3 is CASSQDRRRDRDYGYTF. The CDR3 nucleotides read TGCGCCAGCAGCCAAGATCGGCGCAGGGATCGGGACTATGGCTACACCTTC.

A few counts support this clonotype. The chain links TRBV4-3 to TRBJ2-3; 7 bases map to TRBD1. The CDR3 totals 16 residues. Per germline, CDR1 LGHNA and CDR2 YSLEER. The V gene end was trimmed by 0 bases and the J gene end by 0 bases; junction bases not matched to a gene: 3. This chain's CDR3 is CASSQEQGPSTDTQYF. Written as DNA, the CDR3 is TGCGCCAGCAGCCAAGAACAGGGGCCTAGCACAGATACGCAGTATTTT.

This clonotype was counted a few times. V gene TRBV7-9 combines with J gene TRBJ1-1; D is possibly TRBD1 (5 bases). V gave up 4 bases and J gave up 6 bases, with 9 bases separating them. Germline V lookup: CDR1 SEHNR, CDR2 FQNEAQ (reference sequence). CDR3 length equals 12 residues. DNA of the CDR3: TGTGCCAGCAGCTCCGACAGTTCTGAAGCTTTCTTT. Residues: CASSSDSSEAFF.

The rearrangement uses TRBV4-1 and TRBJ2-3; D is unresolved. The CDR3 is 12 amino acids. V was trimmed by 1 base and J by 2 bases, leaving 1 base between them. The germline V gene has CDR1 MGHRA and CDR2 YSYEKL. CDR3 nucleotide sequence: TGCGCCAGCAGCCAAGTCACAGATACGCAGTATTTT. Encoded protein: CASSQVTDTQYF.

This clonotype occurred a few times. This chain links TRBV7-3 with TRBJ2-1; no clear D gene. Germline V gene sequence: CDR1 SGHTA, CDR2 FQGTGA. The CDR3 covers 15 residues. Trimming took off 5 bases at V and 0 bases at J, with 11 bases between the two ends. For the CDR3, the DNA is TGTGCCAGCAGCCAGCTCAAGAGCTCCTACAATGAGCAGTTCTTC. Translated: CASSQLKSSYNEQFF.

The CDR3 DNA follows: TGTGCCAGCAGCCGAGGGAGGGAGGGAGAGACCCAGTACTTC. It specifies CASSRGREGETQYF. The chain carries TRBV21-1 and TRBJ2-5; the table gives TRBD2 as D, unverified against the DNA. TRBV21-1 has pseudogene status. CDR3 length equals 14 residues.

V and J are TRBV27 and TRBJ2-7; D might be TRBD2 (5 bases). The CDR3 covers 13 residues. The germline gives CDR1 MNHEY, CDR2 SMNVEV (reference sequence). The germline V and J ends were trimmed by 6 bases and 5 bases, with 14 bases remaining between them. The CDR3: CASSPARGNEQYV. The CDR3 nucleotides are TGTGCCAGCAGCCCTGCCCGGGGTAACGAGCAGTACGTC.

This clonotype turned up a few times. The J gene is TRBJ2-3, the V gene TRBV4-2, with 9 bases aligning to TRBD1. Germline CDR1 LGHNA, CDR2 YNFKEQ. The CDR3 length is 16 residues. With 2 bases clipped from V and 4 bases from J, the junction kept 7 bases outside the gene matches. In DNA, the CDR3 is TGTGCCAGCAGCCAATCCGGACAGGGGCATGCAGATACGCAGTATTTT. Its protein product is CASSQSGQGHADTQYF.

Only a few counts were recorded for this clonotype. The V gene is TRBV7-3, the J gene TRBJ2-3, with a weak D call TRBD2 (7 bases). Trimming removed 7 bases at V and 2 bases at J, with 13 bases between. Germline-derived CDR1 and CDR2 are SGHTA and FQGTGA. This CDR3 is 14 amino acids long. The CDR3 spells CASNRGGPTDTQYF. The CDR3 DNA reads TGTGCCAGCAATAGGGGGGGCCCCACAGATACGCAGTATTTT.

Only a few counts were recorded for this clonotype. The chain is built from TRBV7-9 and TRBJ2-7; 12 bases fit TRBD2. The length of the CDR3 is 17 residues. Trimming cost V 5 bases and J 3 bases; bases outside gene matches: 11. In germline, CDR1 is SEHNR, CDR2 FQNEAQ (reference sequence). CDR3 coding DNA: TGTGCCAGCAGCCTCCCTTGGACTAGCGGGGAGAACTACGAGCAGTACTTC. Its translation: CASSLPWTSGENYEQYF.

This clonotype was found a few times. This rearrangement joins TRBV7-2 to TRBJ2-5; 8 bases are shared with TRBD2. This CDR3 spans 16 amino acids. The germline CDR1 and CDR2 sequences are SGHTA and FQGNSA. V dropped 5 bases and J dropped 0; count of bases not matched to a gene: 8. The CDR3 spells CASSPGSGGYQETQYF. In nucleotides, the CDR3 is TGTGCCAGCAGCCCGGGGAGCGGGGGTTACCAAGAGACCCAGTACTTC. Full variable domain (outside the CDR3, taken from reference TRBV7-2 and TRBJ2-5): GAGVSQSPSNKVTEKGKDVELRCDPISGHTALYWYRQSLGQGLEFLIYFQGNSAPDKSGLPSDRFSAERTGGSVSTLTIQRTQQEDSAVYLCASSPGSGGYQETQYFGPGTRLLVL.

This clonotype was observed a handful of times. This sequence joins TRBV7-8 and TRBJ2-5, with 9 positions matching TRBD2. Germline loops: CDR1 SGHVS, CDR2 FQNEAQ. The CDR3 contains 15 residues. With 5 bases clipped from V and 2 bases from J, the junction kept 6 bases outside the gene matches. The CDR3 region has the DNA TGTGCCAGCAGCCAGTCGCTAGCGGGGCAAGAGACCCAGTACTTC. This translates into CASSQSLAGQETQYF.

The sample holds a few counts of this clonotype. The chain employs TRBV28 and TRBJ2-4; D might be TRBD2 (6 bases). CDR3 length: 16 amino acids. V was trimmed by 3 bases and J by 5 bases, leaving 17 bases between them. CDR1 and CDR2 from the germline V gene are MDHEN and SYDVKM. CDR3 region: CASSFAGRNLENIQYF. The CDR3 DNA sequence: TGTGCCAGCAGTTTTGCAGGGAGGAATTTAGAAAACATTCAGTACTTC.

The genes are TRBV5-6 and TRBJ2-7; 8 bases are shared with TRBD2. Germline CDR1 reads SGHDT; CDR2 reads YYEEEE. Germline trimming cut 0 bases from V and 5 bases from J; bases unmatched to any gene: 10. This CDR3 comprises 16 residues. The DNA for the CDR3 is TGTGCCAGCAGCTTGGATTTTGCGGGGGGTCTCGACGAGCAGTACTTC. This translates into CASSLDFAGGLDEQYF.

This clonotype was observed a few times. CDR3 in DNA: TGTGCCAGCAGAAGGGCCAACAGGGGGCACAATGAGCAGTTCTTC. The encoded protein is CASRRANRGHNEQFF. The chain carries TRBV12-3 or TRBV12-4 and TRBJ2-1; the match to TRBD1 covers 9 bases. CDR3 length: 15 amino acids. Losses at the gene ends were 6 bases for V and 5 bases for J; bases not matched to a gene: 8.

The chain links TRBV25-1 to TRBJ2-7; 7 nucleotides match TRBD1. The CDR3 consists of 13 residues. CDR1 MGHDK and CDR2 SYGVNS come from the germline V gene. The trim removed 6 bases at V and 6 bases at J, leaving 8 bases unmatched. The CDR3, as DNA: TGTGCCAGCAGGAGCTCGACAGGGAGCGAGCAGTACTTC. The encoded protein is CASRSSTGSEQYF.

This clonotype was picked up a small number of times. This chain joins TRBV5-6 and TRBJ1-6, with a tentative D call TRBD1 (5 bases). CDR3 size: 18 residues. Germline assignment: CDR1 SGHDT and CDR2 YYEEEE. The germline V and J ends were trimmed by 6 bases and 0 bases, with 19 bases remaining between them. The CDR3 loop is CASTMGGLESSYNSPLHF. The CDR3 bases are TGTGCCAGCACCATGGGGGGTTTGGAGAGCTCCTATAATTCACCCCTCCACTTT.

J is TRBJ2-1 and V is TRBV15, with D unclear. The germline V gene encodes CDR1 LNHNV and CDR2 YYDKDF (reference sequence). There are 12 residues in the CDR3. Trimming left V 3 bases short and J 7 bases short, with 7 bases between. This chain's CDR3 is CATSSGTNEQFF. The CDR3 DNA sequence: TGTGCCACCAGCAGTGGAACGAATGAGCAGTTCTTC.

This clonotype was picked up many times. The gene calls are TRBV20-1 and TRBJ2-1, with D unresolved. Per germline, CDR1 DFQATT and CDR2 SNEGSKA (reference sequence). Trimming removed 3 bases from V and 3 bases from J, with 15 bases in between. The CDR3 runs 15 residues. This chain's CDR3 is CSARFQPSVYNEQFF. In DNA, the CDR3 is TGCAGTGCTAGGTTCCAGCCATCCGTCTACAATGAGCAGTTCTTC.

V and J are TRBV25-1 and TRBJ1-6; perhaps TRBD1 as D (5 bases). The CDR3 length is 14 residues. Germline CDR1 is MGHDK and CDR2 is SYGVNS. V lost 5 bases, J lost 6 bases, and 11 bases lay in between. The CDR3 is CASSQGTSNSPLHF. CDR3 nucleotides: TGTGCCAGCAGTCAGGGAACGAGTAATTCACCCCTCCACTTT.

This clonotype was observed many times. The rearrangement joins TRBV7-8 to TRBJ2-1, with 13 bases matching TRBD2. The CDR3 totals 16 residues. Per germline, CDR1 SGHVS and CDR2 FQNEAQ. After removal of 5 bases from V and 15 bases from J, the junction contained 16 bases not matched to a gene. CDR3 region: CASSMGTSGVMNVLFF. CDR3 nucleotides: TGTGCCAGCAGCATGGGGACTAGCGGGGTAATGAACGTGCTGTTCTTC.

As concerns this clonotype: This may arise from a read error, as a much more abundant clone is one base away. J is TRBJ2-7 and V is TRBV12-3 or TRBV12-4; D not certain. This CDR3 is built from 11 residues. The V end was cut by 6 bases, the J end by 4 bases, with 7 bases between. Here the CDR3 reads CASSRAYEQYF. CDR3 DNA: TGTGCCAGCAGCCGGGCTTACGAGCAGTACTTC.

J is TRBJ1-1 and V is TRBV12-3 or TRBV12-4; D gene uncertain. V was cut by 5 bases and J by 10 bases, with 11 bases left in between. CDR3 length: 11 residues. CDR3 loop: CASSAGWGAFF. In nucleotides, the CDR3 is TGTGCCAGCAGTGCGGGCTGGGGAGCTTTCTTT.

This chain connects TRBV27 to TRBJ2-1, with 10 bases fitting TRBD2. Germline V lookup: CDR1 MNHEY, CDR2 SMNVEV (reference sequence). J gave up 8 bases and V 2 bases, and 6 bases lay outside the gene matches. This CDR3 is 15 amino acids long. As DNA, the CDR3 is TGTGCCAGCAGTTTAACTAGCGGGGTCGTCTATGAGCAGTTCTTC. It specifies CASSLTSGVVYEQFF.

The CDR3 sequence is CASGIQTYTEAFF. CDR3 nucleotides: TGTGCCAGCGGCATACAGACATACACTGAAGCTTTCTTT. The chain uses TRBV7-2 and TRBJ1-1; D remains ambiguous. The CDR3 consists of 13 residues. The V end lost 8 bases, the J end lost 3 bases, and 13 bases lay between the germline ends. Germline V lookup: CDR1 SGHTA, CDR2 FQGNSA.

This chain uses TRBV7-8 with TRBJ2-5; 11 bases agree with TRBD2. Germline lookup yields CDR1 SGHVS and CDR2 FQNEAQ. The CDR3 extends over 17 amino acids. V shed 3 bases and J 4 bases; nucleotides not matched to a gene: 10. The CDR3, as DNA: TGTGCCAGCAGCTTCCTACTAGCGGGGGCCATCGGAGAGACCCAGTACTTC. It specifies CASSFLLAGAIGETQYF.

The chain has TRBV7-2 and TRBJ1-2; a possible D gene is TRBD1 (5 bases). Looked up from germline, CDR1 is SGHTA and CDR2 is FQGNSA. Trimming stripped 1 base from V and 6 bases from J, with 18 bases between. The CDR3 has 16 amino acids. The CDR3 coding sequence is TGTGCCAGCAGCTTAGTTGGGGGGGATGACATGGATGGCTACACCTTC. Translated, it gives CASSLVGGDDMDGYTF.

The gene calls are TRBV20-1 and TRBJ2-1; 9 nucleotides line up with TRBD2. The CDR3 sequence is 15 residues long. Per the germline V gene, CDR1 is DFQATT and CDR2 is SNEGSKA (reference sequence). V gave up 0 bases and J gave up 9 bases; unmatched junction bases: 9. The CDR3 DNA reads as TGCAGTGCTAGAGATCTGGTGCGGGGGGGCGGTGAGCAGTTCTTC. Its protein is CSARDLVRGGGEQFF.

This clonotype turned up a few times. This rearrangement joins TRBV6-5 to TRBJ1-5; D uncertain. Trimming took 0 bases from V and 7 from J, leaving 13 bases between them. Germline lookup yields CDR1 MNHEY and CDR2 SVGAGI. This CDR3 contains 15 residues. The CDR3 spells CASSYSIQELQPQHF. The DNA for the CDR3 is TGTGCCAGCAGTTACTCGATCCAGGAGTTACAGCCCCAGCATTTT.